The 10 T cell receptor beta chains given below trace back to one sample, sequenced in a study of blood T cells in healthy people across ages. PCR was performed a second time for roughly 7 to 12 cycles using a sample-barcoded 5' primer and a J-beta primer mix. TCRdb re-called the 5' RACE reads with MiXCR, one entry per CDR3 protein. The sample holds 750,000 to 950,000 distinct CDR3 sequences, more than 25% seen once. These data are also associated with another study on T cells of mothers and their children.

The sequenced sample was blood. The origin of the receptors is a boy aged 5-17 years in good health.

The CDR3 DNA follows: TGCAGTGCTGTTTTAGCGGACCTCTCCTACAATGAGCAGTTCTTC. This translates into CSAVLADLSYNEQFF. This rearrangement joins TRBV20-1 to TRBJ2-5; weak D call: TRBD2 (6 bases). With the DNA end fitting TRBJ2-1 better, the J assignment may be wrong. CDR1 and CDR2 from the germline V gene are DFQATT and SNEGSKA (reference sequence). The CDR3 spans 15 residues.

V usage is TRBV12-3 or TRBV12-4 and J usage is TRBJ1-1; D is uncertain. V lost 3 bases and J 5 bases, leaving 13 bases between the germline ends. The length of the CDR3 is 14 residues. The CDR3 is CASSLAGFETEAFF. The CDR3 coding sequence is TGTGCCAGCAGTTTGGCGGGGTTTGAGACTGAAGCTTTCTTT.

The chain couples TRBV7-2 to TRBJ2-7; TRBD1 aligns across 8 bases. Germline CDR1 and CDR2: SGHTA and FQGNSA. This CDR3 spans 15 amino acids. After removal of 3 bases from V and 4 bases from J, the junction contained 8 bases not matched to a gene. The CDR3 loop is CASSFPGQGGYEQYF. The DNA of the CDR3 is TGTGCCAGCAGCTTTCCCGGACAGGGTGGGTACGAGCAGTACTTC. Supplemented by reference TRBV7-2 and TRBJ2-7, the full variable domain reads GAGVSQSPSNKVTEKGKDVELRCDPISGHTALYWYRQSLGQGLEFLIYFQGNSAPDKSGLPSDRFSAERTGGSVSTLTIQRTQQEDSAVYLCASSFPGQGGYEQYFGPGTRLTVT.

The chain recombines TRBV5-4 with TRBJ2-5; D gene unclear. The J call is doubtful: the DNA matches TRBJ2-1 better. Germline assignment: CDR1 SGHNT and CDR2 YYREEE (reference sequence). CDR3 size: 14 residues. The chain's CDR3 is CASSLADSSNEQFF. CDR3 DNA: TGTGCCAGCAGCTTGGCCGATTCTTCCAATGAGCAGTTCTTC.

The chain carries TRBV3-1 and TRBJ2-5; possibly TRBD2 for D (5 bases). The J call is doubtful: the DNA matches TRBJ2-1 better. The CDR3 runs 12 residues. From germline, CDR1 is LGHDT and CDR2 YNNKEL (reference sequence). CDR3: CASSHYRGEQFF. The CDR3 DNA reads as TGTGCCAGCAGCCATTATCGGGGTGAGCAGTTCTTC.

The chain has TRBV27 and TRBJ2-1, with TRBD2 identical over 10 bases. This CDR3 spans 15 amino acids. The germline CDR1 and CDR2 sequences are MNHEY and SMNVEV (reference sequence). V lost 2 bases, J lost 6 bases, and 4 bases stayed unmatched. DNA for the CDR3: TGTGCCAGCAGTTTACTAGCGGGGGCGACCAATGAGCAGTTCTTC. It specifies CASSLLAGATNEQFF.

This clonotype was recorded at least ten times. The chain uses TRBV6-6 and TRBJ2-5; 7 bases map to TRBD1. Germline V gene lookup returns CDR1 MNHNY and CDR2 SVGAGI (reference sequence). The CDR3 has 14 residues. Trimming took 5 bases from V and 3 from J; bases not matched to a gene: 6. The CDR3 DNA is TGTGCCAGCAGTCCGTGGGACAGTAAAGAGACCCAGTACTTC. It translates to CASSPWDSKETQYF.

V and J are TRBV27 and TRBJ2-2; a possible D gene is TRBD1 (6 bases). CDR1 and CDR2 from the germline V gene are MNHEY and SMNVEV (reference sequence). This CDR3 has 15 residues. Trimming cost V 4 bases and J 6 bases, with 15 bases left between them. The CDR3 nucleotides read TGTGCCAGCAGTTCATCCCACAGGGTACCCGGGGAGCTGTTTTTT. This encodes CASSSSHRVPGELFF.

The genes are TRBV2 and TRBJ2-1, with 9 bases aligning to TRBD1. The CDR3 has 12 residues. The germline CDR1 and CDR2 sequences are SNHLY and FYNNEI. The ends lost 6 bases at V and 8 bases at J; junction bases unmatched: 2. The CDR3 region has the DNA TGTGCCAGCAGGTACAGGGGGCATGAGCAGTTCTTC. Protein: CASRYRGHEQFF.

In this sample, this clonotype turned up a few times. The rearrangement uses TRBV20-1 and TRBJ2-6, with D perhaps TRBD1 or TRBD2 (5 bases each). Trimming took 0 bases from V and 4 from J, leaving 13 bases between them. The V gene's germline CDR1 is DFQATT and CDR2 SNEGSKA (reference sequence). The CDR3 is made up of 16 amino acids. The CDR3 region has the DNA TGCAGTGCTAGAGATTGGGGGTTGACCGGGGCCAACGTCCTGACTTTC. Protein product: CSARDWGLTGANVLTF.